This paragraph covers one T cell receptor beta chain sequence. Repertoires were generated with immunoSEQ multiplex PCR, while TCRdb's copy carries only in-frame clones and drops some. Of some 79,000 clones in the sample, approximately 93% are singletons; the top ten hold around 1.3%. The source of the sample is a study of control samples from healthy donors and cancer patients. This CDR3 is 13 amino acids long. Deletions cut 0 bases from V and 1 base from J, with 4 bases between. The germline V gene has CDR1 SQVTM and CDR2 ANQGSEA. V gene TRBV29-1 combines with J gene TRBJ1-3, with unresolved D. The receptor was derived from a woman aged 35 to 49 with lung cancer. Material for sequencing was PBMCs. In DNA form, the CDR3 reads TGCAGCGTTGAAGACACTTCTGGAAACACCATATATTTT. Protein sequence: CSVEDTSGNTIYF.